Listed here is a single T cell receptor (beta chain). The V and J ends lost 0 bases and 4 bases, in that order; junction bases with no gene match: 3. This CDR3 has 16 residues. Germline CDR1 is LGHDT and CDR2 is YNNKEL (reference sequence). This record belongs to a study of T-cell reconstitution after alpha-beta-depleted transplantation in children. TCRbeta library preparation incorporated unique molecular identifiers. TCRdb passed the PCR reads through MiXCR, listing each CDR3 protein once. The data hold about 610,000 distinct CDR3 sequences, with roughly 10% observed a single time. This TCR derives from a human donor who donated a stem cell graft to a child with acute myeloid leukemia. The sample in question was PBMCs from the stem cell graft donor, obtained from the stem cell graft. V usage is TRBV3-1 and J usage is TRBJ2-7; TRBD2 matches at 13 bases. The CDR3 region has the DNA TGTGCCAGCAGCCAAGAGATGGGACTAGCGGGGTACGAGCAGTACTTC. It is translated as CASSQEMGLAGYEQYF.